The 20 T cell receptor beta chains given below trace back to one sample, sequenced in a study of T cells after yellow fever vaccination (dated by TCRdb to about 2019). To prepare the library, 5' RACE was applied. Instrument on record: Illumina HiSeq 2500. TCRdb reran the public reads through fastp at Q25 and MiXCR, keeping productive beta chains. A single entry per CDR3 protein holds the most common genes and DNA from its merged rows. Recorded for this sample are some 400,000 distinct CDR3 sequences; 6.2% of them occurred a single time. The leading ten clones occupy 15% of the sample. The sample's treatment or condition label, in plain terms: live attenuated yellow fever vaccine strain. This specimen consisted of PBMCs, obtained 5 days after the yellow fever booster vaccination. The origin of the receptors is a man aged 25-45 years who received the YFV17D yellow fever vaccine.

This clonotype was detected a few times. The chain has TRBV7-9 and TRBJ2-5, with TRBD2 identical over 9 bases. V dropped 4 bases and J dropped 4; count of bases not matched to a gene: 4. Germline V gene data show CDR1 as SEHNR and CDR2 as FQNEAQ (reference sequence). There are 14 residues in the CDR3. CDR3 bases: TGTGCCAGCAGCTCCGGCGGGGGGGGAGAGACCCAGTACTTC. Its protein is CASSSGGGGETQYF.

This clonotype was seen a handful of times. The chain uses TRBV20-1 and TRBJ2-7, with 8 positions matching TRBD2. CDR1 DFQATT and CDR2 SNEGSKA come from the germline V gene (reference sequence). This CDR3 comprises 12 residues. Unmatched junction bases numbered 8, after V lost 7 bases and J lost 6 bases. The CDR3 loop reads CSVGSGISEQYF. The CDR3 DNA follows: TGCAGTGTCGGTAGCGGGATTAGCGAGCAGTACTTC.

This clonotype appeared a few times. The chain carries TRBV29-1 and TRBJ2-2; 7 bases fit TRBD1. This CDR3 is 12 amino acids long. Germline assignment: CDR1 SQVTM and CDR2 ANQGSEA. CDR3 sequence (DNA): TGCAGTGACACAGGGGTCACCGGGGAGCTGTTTTTT. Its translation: CSDTGVTGELFF.

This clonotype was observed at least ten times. The DNA of the CDR3 is TGTGCCAGCAGCCCTAGGGGGGACAGATACAATGAGCAGTTCTTC. Amino acids: CASSPRGDRYNEQFF. The gene calls are TRBV7-9 and TRBJ2-1, with TRBD1 as a possible D gene (7 bases). This CDR3 is built from 15 residues. The germline V gene encodes CDR1 SEHNR and CDR2 FQNEAQ (reference sequence). Trimming pared 5 bases from V and 4 bases from J, leaving 15 bases between.

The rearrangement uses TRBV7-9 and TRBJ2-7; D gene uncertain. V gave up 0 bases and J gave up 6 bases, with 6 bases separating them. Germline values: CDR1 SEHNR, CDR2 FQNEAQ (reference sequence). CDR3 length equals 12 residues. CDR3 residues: CASSLASPEQYF. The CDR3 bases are TGTGCCAGCAGCTTAGCGAGCCCCGAGCAGTACTTC.

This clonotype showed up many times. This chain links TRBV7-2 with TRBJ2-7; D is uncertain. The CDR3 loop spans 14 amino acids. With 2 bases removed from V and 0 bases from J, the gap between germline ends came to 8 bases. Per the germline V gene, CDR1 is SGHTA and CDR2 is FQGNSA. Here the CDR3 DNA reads TGTGCCAGCAGCTTAACGGCGTACTCCTACGAGCAGTACTTC. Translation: CASSLTAYSYEQYF.

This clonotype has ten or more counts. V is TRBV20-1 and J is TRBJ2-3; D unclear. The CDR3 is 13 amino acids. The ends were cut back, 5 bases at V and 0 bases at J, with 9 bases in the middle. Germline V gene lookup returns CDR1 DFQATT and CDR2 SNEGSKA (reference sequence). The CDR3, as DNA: TGCAGTGCTGCCCCCGGGAGCACAGATACGCAGTATTTT. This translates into CSAAPGSTDTQYF.

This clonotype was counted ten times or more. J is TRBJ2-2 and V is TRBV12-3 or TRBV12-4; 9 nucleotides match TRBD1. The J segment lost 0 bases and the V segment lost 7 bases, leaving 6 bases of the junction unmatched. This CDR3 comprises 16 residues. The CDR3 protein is CASIRTGATNTGELFF. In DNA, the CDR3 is TGTGCCAGCATCCGGACAGGGGCAACGAACACCGGGGAGCTGTTTTTT.

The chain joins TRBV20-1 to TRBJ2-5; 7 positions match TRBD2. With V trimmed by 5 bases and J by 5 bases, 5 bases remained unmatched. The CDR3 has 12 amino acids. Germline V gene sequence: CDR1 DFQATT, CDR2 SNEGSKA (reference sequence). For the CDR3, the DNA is TGCAGTGCTGGGACTACTCGGGAGACCCAGTACTTC. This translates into CSAGTTRETQYF.

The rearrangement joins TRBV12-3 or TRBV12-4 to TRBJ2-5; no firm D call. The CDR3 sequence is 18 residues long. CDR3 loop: CTCSFRPLMNHRQETQYF. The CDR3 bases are TGTACCTGCAGTTTTCGGCCCCTCATGAACCATCGGCAAGAGACCCAGTACTTC.

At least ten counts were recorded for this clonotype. The CDR3 is CASSQAGGRAYEQYF. CDR3 sequence (DNA): TGCGCCAGCAGCCAAGCAGGAGGGAGGGCCTACGAGCAGTACTTC. The chain is built from TRBV4-3 and TRBJ2-7, with TRBD2 matching over 7 bases. Germline V gives CDR1 LGHNA, CDR2 YSLEER. This CDR3 has 15 amino acids. The V gene end was trimmed by 1 base and the J gene end by 2 bases; junction bases not matched to a gene: 5.

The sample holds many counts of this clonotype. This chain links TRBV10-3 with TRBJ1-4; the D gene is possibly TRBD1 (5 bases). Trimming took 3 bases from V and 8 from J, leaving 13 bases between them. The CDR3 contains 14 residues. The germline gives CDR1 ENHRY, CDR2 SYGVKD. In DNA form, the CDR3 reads TGTGCCATCAGTGATCCGCAGTGGGGGGAAAAACTGTTTTTT. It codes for CAISDPQWGEKLFF.

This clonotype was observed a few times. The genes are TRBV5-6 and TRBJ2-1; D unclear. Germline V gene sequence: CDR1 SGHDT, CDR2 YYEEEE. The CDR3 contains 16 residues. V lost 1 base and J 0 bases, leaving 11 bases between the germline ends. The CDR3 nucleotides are TGTGCCAGCAGCTTGTCACAGACAAGCTCCTACAATGAGCAGTTCTTC. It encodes CASSLSQTSSYNEQFF.

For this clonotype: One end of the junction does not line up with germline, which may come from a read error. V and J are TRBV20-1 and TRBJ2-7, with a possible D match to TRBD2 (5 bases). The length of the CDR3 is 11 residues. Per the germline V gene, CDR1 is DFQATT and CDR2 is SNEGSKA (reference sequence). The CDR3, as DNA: TGCAGTGCTAGAGGGACTGCCACACCGCGCTTC. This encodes CSARGTATPRF.

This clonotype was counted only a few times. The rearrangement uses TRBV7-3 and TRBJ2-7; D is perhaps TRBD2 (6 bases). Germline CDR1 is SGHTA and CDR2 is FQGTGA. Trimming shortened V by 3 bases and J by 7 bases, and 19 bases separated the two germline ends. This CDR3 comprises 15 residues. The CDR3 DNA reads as TGTGCCAGCAGCTTCCCCCGGGACTCGGAGGAGGAGCAGTACTTC. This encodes CASSFPRDSEEEQYF.

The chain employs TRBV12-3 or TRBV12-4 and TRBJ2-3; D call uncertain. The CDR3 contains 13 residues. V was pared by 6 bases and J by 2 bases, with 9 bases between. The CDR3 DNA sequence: TGTGCCAGCAGAGGAGCTGACACAGATACGCAGTATTTT. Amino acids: CASRGADTDTQYF.

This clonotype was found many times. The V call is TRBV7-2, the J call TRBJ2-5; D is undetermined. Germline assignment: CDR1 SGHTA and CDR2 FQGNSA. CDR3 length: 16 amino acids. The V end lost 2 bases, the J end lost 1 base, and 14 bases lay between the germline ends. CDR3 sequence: CASSLSSRRLQETQYF. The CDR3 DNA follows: TGTGCCAGCAGCTTATCTTCGCGCAGGCTCCAAGAGACCCAGTACTTC.

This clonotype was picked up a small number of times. The CDR3, as DNA: TGTGCCAGCAGCGCGACTAGCGCCTTCAGGGGAGAGACCCAGTACTTC. This sequence encodes CASSATSAFRGETQYF. V is TRBV9 and J is TRBJ2-5, with 8 positions matching TRBD2. Trimming cost V 3 bases and J 4 bases; bases outside gene matches: 11. Germline V gene lookup returns CDR1 SGDLS and CDR2 YYNGEE. There are 16 residues in the CDR3. The whole variable domain, remainder taken from reference TRBV9 and TRBJ2-5, is DSGVTQTPKHLITATGQRVTLRCSPRSGDLSVYWYQQSLDQGLQFLIQYYNGEERAKGNILERFSAQQFPDLHSELNLSSLELGDSALYFCASSATSAFRGETQYFGPGTRLLVL.

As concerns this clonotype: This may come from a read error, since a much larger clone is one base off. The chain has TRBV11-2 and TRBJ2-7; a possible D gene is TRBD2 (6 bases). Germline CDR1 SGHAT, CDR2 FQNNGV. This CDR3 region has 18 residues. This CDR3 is CASSIRTPEGPWSYELYF. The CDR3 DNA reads TGTGCCAGCAGCATCCGGACTCCGGAGGGGCCGTGGTCCTACGAGCTGTACTTC.

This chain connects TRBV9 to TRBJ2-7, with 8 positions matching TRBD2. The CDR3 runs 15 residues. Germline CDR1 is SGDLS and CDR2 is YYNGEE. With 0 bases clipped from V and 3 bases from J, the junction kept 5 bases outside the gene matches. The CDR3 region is CASSVEPGLGYEQYF. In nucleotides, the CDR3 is TGTGCCAGCAGCGTAGAGCCGGGACTAGGCTACGAGCAGTACTTC.